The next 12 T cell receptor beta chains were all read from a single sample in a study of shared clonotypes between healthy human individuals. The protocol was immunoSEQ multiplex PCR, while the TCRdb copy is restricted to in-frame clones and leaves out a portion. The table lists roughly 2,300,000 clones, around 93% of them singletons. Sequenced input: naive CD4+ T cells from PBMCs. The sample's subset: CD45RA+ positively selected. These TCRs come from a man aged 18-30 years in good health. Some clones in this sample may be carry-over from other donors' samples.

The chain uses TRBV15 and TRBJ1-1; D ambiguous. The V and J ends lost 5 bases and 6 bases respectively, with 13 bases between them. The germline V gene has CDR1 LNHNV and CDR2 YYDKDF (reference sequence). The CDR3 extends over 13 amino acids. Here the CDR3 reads CATSSPDRPEAFF. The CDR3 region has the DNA TGTGCCACCAGCTCACCGGACCGTCCTGAAGCTTTCTTT. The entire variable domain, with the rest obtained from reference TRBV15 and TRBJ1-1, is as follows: DAMVIQNPRYQVTQFGKPVTLSCSQTLNHNVMYWYQQKSSQAPKLLFHYYDKDFNNEADTPDNFQSRRPNTSFCFLDIRSPGLGDTAMYLCATSSPDRPEAFFGQGTRLTVV.

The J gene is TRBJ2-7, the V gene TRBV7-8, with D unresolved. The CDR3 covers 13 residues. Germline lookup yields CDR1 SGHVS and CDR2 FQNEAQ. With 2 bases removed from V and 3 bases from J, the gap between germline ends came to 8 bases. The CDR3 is CASSLSYDYEQYF. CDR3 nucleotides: TGTGCCAGCAGCTTATCCTACGACTACGAGCAGTACTTC.

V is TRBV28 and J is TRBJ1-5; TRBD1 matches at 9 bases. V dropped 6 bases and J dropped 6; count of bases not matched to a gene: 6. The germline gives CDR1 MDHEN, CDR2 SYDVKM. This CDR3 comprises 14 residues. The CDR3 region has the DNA TGTGCCAGCAGGGGGGGACAGGGACTTCAGCCCCAGCATTTT. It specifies CASRGGQGLQPQHF. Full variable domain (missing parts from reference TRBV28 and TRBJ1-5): DVKVTQSSRYLVKRTGEKVFLECVQDMDHENMFWYRQDPGLGLRLIYFSYDVKMKEKGDIPEGYSVSREKKERFSLILESASTNQTSMYLCASRGGQGLQPQHFGDGTRLSIL.

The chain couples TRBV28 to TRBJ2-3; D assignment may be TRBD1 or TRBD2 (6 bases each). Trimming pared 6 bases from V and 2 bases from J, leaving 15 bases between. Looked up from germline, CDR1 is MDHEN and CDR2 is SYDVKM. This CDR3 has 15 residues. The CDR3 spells CASRLGGRYTDTQYF. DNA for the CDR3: TGTGCCAGCAGACTCGGGGGCCGATACACAGATACGCAGTATTTT.

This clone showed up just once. This CDR3 reads CASRETPMNTEAFF. CDR3 sequence (DNA): TGTGCCAGCAGGGAGACACCGATGAACACTGAAGCTTTCTTT. This chain uses TRBV6-1 with TRBJ1-1; no definite D call. Germline CDR1 MNHNS, CDR2 SASEGT. Trimming removed 6 bases from V and 0 bases from J, with 11 bases in between. The CDR3 consists of 14 residues.

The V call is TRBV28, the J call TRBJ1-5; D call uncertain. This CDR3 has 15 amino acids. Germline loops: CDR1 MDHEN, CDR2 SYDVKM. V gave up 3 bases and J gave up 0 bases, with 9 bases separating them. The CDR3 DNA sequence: TGTGCCAGCAGTTTTGCTGGGTATAGCAATCAGCCCCAGCATTTT. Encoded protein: CASSFAGYSNQPQHF.

CDR3 in amino acids: CASSPVDNYQPQHF. Here the CDR3 DNA reads TGCGCCAGCAGCCCGGTGGACAATTATCAGCCCCAGCATTTT. The gene calls are TRBV4-1 and TRBJ1-5, with D possibly matching TRBD1 (5 bases). V was clipped by 4 bases and J by 5 bases, with 12 bases between them. Germline V gene sequence: CDR1 MGHRA, CDR2 YSYEKL. The CDR3 consists of 14 residues.

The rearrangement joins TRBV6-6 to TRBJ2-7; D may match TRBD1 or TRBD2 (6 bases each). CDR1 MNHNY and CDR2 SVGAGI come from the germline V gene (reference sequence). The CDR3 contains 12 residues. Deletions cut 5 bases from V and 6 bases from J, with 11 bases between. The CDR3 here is CASSDRRAEQYF. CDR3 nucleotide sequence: TGTGCCAGCAGTGACAGGAGGGCCGAGCAGTACTTC.

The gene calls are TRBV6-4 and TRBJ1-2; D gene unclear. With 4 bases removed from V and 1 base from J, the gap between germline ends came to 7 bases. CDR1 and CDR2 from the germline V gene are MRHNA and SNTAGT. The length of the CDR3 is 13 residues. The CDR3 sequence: CASSAGLNYGYTF. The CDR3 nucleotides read TGTGCCAGCAGTGCGGGTCTTAACTATGGCTACACCTTC.

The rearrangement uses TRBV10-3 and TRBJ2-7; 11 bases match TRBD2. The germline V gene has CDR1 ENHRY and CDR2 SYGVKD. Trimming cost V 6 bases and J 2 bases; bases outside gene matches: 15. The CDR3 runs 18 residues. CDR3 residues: CAISVRGGGLAEAYEQYF. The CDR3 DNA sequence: TGTGCCATCAGCGTTCGCGGGGGGGGACTAGCGGAGGCCTACGAGCAGTACTTC.

The CDR3 DNA reads as TGTGCCAGCAGTCCGGACAGCTCTGGAAACACCATATATTTT. It codes for CASSPDSSGNTIYF. This chain joins TRBV27 and TRBJ1-3, with D perhaps matching TRBD1 (6 bases). CDR3 size: 14 residues. V was shortened by 5 bases and J by 0 bases, with 8 bases between the two germline ends. Per the germline V gene, CDR1 is MNHEY and CDR2 is SMNVEV (reference sequence).

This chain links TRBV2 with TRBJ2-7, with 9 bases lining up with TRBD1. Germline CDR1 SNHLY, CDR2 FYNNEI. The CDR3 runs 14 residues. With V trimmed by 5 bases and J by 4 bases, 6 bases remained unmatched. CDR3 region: CASSTQGARYEQYF. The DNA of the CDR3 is TGTGCCAGCAGTACACAGGGGGCTAGGTACGAGCAGTACTTC. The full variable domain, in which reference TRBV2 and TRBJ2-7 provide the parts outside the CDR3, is EPEVTQTPSHQVTQMGQEVILRCVPISNHLYFYWYRQILGQKVEFLVSFYNNEISEKSEIFDDQFSVERPDGSNFTLKIRSTKLEDSAMYFCASSTQGARYEQYFGPGTRLTVT.